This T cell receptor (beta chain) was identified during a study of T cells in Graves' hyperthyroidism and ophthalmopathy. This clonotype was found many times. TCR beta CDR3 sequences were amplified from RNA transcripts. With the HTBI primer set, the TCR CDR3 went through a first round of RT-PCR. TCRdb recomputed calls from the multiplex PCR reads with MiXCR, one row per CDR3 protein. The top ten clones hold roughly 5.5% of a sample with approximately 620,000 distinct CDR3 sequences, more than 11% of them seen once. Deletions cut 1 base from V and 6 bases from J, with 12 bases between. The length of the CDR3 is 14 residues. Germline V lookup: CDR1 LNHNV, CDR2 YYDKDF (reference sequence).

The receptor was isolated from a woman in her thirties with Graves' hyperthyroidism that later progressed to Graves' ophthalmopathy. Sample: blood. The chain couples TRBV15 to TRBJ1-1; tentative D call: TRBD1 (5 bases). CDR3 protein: CATSRAGGWSEAFF. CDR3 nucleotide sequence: TGTGCCACCAGCAGAGCGGGGGGTTGGTCTGAAGCTTTCTTT.